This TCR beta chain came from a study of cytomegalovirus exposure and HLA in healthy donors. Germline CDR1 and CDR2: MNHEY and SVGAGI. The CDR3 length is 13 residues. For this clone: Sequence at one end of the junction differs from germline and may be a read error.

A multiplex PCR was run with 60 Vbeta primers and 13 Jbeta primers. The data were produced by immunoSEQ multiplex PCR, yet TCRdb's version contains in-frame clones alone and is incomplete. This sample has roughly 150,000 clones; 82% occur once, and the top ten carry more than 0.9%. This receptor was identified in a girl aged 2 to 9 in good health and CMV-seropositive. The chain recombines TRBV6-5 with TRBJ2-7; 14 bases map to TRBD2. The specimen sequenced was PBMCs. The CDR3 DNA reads TGTGCCAGCAGTCAGGGACTAGCGGGAGCCCCATCCTTC. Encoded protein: CASSQGLAGAPSF.